These 29 T cell receptor beta chains came from one sample sequenced in a study of blood T cell repertoires in COVID-19. Method: immunoSEQ multiplex PCR; TCRdb's copy keeps in-frame clones and lacks some. The table shows tens of thousands of clones, with about 90% occurring only once. Sequenced input: peripheral blood. Receptor source: a human donor in a cohort sampled during active COVID-19.

In this sample, this clone turned up once. The chain uses TRBV5-1 and TRBJ2-1; D remains unclear. In germline, CDR1 is SGHRS, CDR2 YFSETQ. The V end lost 3 bases, the J end lost 8 bases, and 9 bases lay between the germline ends. The CDR3 has 12 residues. CDR3 loop: CASSSGGHEQFF. The CDR3 DNA reads TGCGCCAGCAGCTCCGGTGGGCATGAGCAGTTCTTC.

V usage is TRBV24-1 and J usage is TRBJ2-4; 8 nucleotides match TRBD1. CDR1 is KGHDR, CDR2 SFDVKD, per germline. CDR3 size: 16 residues. Trimming cost V 3 bases and J 3 bases; bases outside gene matches: 6. The CDR3 is CATSDGDTGGKNIQYF. The CDR3 bases are TGTGCCACCAGTGATGGGGACACAGGGGGCAAAAACATTCAGTACTTC.

The genes are TRBV11-2 and TRBJ2-4; 7 nucleotides match TRBD2. The V gene end was trimmed by 1 base and the J gene end by 5 bases; junction bases not matched to a gene: 5. The CDR3 is 15 amino acids. Germline assignment: CDR1 SGHAT and CDR2 FQNNGV. CDR3 DNA: TGTGCCAGCAGCTTAGTGCCAGCGGGGCAAAACATTCAGTACTTC. Protein sequence: CASSLVPAGQNIQYF. The full variable domain, its missing parts supplied by reference TRBV11-2 and TRBJ2-4, is EAGVAQSPRYKIIEKRQSVAFWCNPISGHATLYWYQQILGQGPKLLIQFQNNGVVDDSQLPKDRFSAERLKGVDSTLKIQPAKLEDSAVYLCASSLVPAGQNIQYFGAGTRLSVL.

The rearrangement joins TRBV7-2 to TRBJ2-5, with D perhaps matching TRBD2 (7 bases). CDR1 SGHTA and CDR2 FQGNSA come from the germline V gene. The CDR3 length is 14 residues. Trimming took off 0 bases at V and 5 bases at J, with 10 bases between the two ends. The CDR3 protein is CASSLAGGGETQYF. The CDR3 nucleotides are TGTGCCAGCAGCTTAGCGGGGGGGGGCGAGACCCAGTACTTC. The full variable domain, with the rest looked up from reference TRBV7-2 and TRBJ2-5, is GAGVSQSPSNKVTEKGKDVELRCDPISGHTALYWYRQSLGQGLEFLIYFQGNSAPDKSGLPSDRFSAERTGGSVSTLTIQRTQQEDSAVYLCASSLAGGGETQYFGPGTRLLVL.

The chain combines TRBV5-5 with TRBJ1-4; 7 bases align to TRBD1. The length of the CDR3 is 15 residues. The V and J ends lost 1 base and 1 base, in that order; junction bases with no gene match: 1. Per germline, CDR1 SGHKS and CDR2 YYEKEE (reference sequence). CDR3 bases: TGTGCCAGCAGCTTGTCAGGGGGAACTAATGAAAAACTGTTTTTT. It codes for CASSLSGGTNEKLFF. The full variable domain, in which reference TRBV5-5 and TRBJ1-4 provide the parts outside the CDR3, is DAGVTQSPTHLIKTRGQQVTLRCSPISGHKSVSWYQQVLGQGPQFIFQYYEKEERGRGNFPDRFSARQFPNYSSELNVNALLLGDSALYLCASSLSGGTNEKLFFGSGTQLSVL.

The CDR3 DNA reads TGTGCCAGTGCTACAGGGTCTGAAGCTTTCTTT. Translating it yields CASATGSEAFF. This chain connects TRBV19 to TRBJ1-1, with TRBD1 as a possible D gene (6 bases). Trimming took off 8 bases at V and 6 bases at J, with 10 bases between the two ends. The CDR3 is 11 residues long. Germline V CDR1 and CDR2: LNHDA, SQIVND (reference sequence). Filled out from reference TRBV19 and TRBJ1-1, the complete variable domain reads DGGITQSPKYLFRKEGQNVTLSCEQNLNHDAMYWYRQDPGQGLRLIYYSQIVNDFQKGDIAEGYSVSREKKESFPLTVTSAQKNPTAFYLCASATGSEAFFGQGTRLTVV.

This sequence joins TRBV4-2 and TRBJ1-6, with 8 nucleotides matching TRBD1. The CDR3 loop spans 15 amino acids. Germline CDR1 LGHNA, CDR2 YNFKEQ. Trimming at V came to 2 bases and at J to 8 bases, leaving 5 bases not matched to a gene. CDR3 in DNA: TGTGCCAGCAGCCAAAGTACAGGGGGTGATTCACCCCTCCACTTT. Amino acids: CASSQSTGGDSPLHF.

J is TRBJ1-3 and V is TRBV2, with 7 bases that match TRBD1. The CDR3 spans 17 residues. The germline V gene has CDR1 SNHLY and CDR2 FYNNEI. The V gene end was trimmed by 3 bases and the J gene end by 2 bases; junction bases not matched to a gene: 10. CDR3 loop: CASSDGQSGTAGNTIYF. The CDR3 DNA follows: TGTGCCAGCAGTGACGGTCAGTCCGGGACAGCTGGAAACACCATATATTTT. Drawing the rest from reference TRBV2 and TRBJ1-3, the complete variable domain is EPEVTQTPSHQVTQMGQEVILRCVPISNHLYFYWYRQILGQKVEFLVSFYNNEISEKSEIFDDQFSVERPDGSNFTLKIRSTKLEDSAMYFCASSDGQSGTAGNTIYFGEGSWLTVV.

This chain connects TRBV7-7 to TRBJ2-3; tentative D call: TRBD2 (6 bases). Germline V gene lookup returns CDR1 SSHAT and CDR2 FNYEAQ (reference sequence). CDR3 length equals 15 residues. V was pared by 5 bases and J by 3 bases, with 15 bases between. The CDR3 region has the DNA TGTGCCAGCAGCACCGGAGGGGCAAAAACAGATACGCAGTATTTT. Its translation is CASSTGGAKTDTQYF.

The CDR3 DNA is TGTGCCAGCAGTGTGGGACAGGGCATAAATTCACCCCTCCACTTT. This encodes CASSVGQGINSPLHF. The chain joins TRBV2 to TRBJ1-6; 9 bases line up with TRBD1. CDR1 SNHLY and CDR2 FYNNEI come from the germline V gene. With V trimmed by 4 bases and J by 7 bases, 5 bases remained unmatched. The CDR3 totals 15 residues.

The chain employs TRBV11-1 and TRBJ2-3; a possible D gene is TRBD2 (5 bases). Germline V gives CDR1 SGHAT, CDR2 FQDESV (reference sequence). The CDR3 is 15 residues long. Trimming took 2 bases from V and 3 from J, leaving 12 bases between them. CDR3 sequence (DNA): TGTGCCAGCAGCTTAACGGGGATCGGGACAGATACGCAGTATTTT. Encoded protein: CASSLTGIGTDTQYF.

This chain connects TRBV7-2 to TRBJ1-5; D is ambiguous. Looked up from germline, CDR1 is SGHTA and CDR2 is FQGNSA. V lost 3 bases to trimming and J lost 7 bases, with 7 bases between them. The length of the CDR3 is 12 residues. CDR3 sequence: CASSFGGQPQHF. The CDR3 coding sequence is TGTGCCAGCAGCTTCGGAGGACAGCCCCAGCATTTT.

This clone was observed a single time. The chain combines TRBV7-9 with TRBJ2-7; no definite D call. Germline lookup yields CDR1 SEHNR and CDR2 FQNEAQ (reference sequence). Trimming removed 6 bases at V and 0 bases at J, with 15 bases between. The CDR3 is 15 residues long. This chain's CDR3 is CASSFLLERSYEQYF. For the CDR3, the DNA is TGTGCCAGCAGTTTCTTACTTGAACGCTCCTACGAGCAGTACTTC.

This rearrangement joins TRBV29-1 to TRBJ1-1, with D hard to call. V lost 7 bases and J lost 0, with 9 bases in between. This CDR3 spans 12 amino acids. Germline lookup yields CDR1 SQVTM and CDR2 ANQGSEA. The CDR3 loop reads CSAGQMNTEAFF. DNA for the CDR3: TGCAGCGCGGGTCAAATGAACACTGAAGCTTTCTTT.

The chain couples TRBV28 to TRBJ2-3; TRBD1 might be the D (5 bases). V was clipped by 7 bases and J by 2 bases, with 13 bases between them. In germline, CDR1 is MDHEN, CDR2 SYDVKM. The length of the CDR3 is 14 residues. The CDR3 is CASTTQGITDTQYF. Here the CDR3 DNA reads TGTGCCAGCACCACTCAGGGTATCACAGATACGCAGTATTTT.

The chain carries TRBV29-1 and TRBJ2-3, with D perhaps matching TRBD2 (5 bases). Germline assignment: CDR1 SQVTM and CDR2 ANQGSEA. The CDR3 loop spans 14 amino acids. V was clipped by 6 bases and J by 2 bases, with 15 bases between them. CDR3 loop: CSVMDPGNTDTQYF. The CDR3 coding sequence is TGCAGCGTCATGGACCCGGGGAACACAGATACGCAGTATTTT.

The chain carries TRBV12-3 or TRBV12-4 and TRBJ1-1, with a weak D call TRBD1 (6 bases). The CDR3 covers 13 residues. V lost 8 bases and J 1 base, leaving 11 bases between the germline ends. CDR3: CASGPGENTEAFF. The CDR3 DNA is TGTGCCAGCGGCCCAGGGGAGAACACTGAAGCTTTCTTT.

This clone was picked up one time. V and J are TRBV10-3 and TRBJ2-5; 8 nucleotides match TRBD1. Per germline, CDR1 ENHRY and CDR2 SYGVKD. V gave up 2 bases and J gave up 4 bases; unmatched junction bases: 6. This CDR3 comprises 15 residues. The CDR3: CAISERQGAGETQYF. In DNA, the CDR3 is TGTGCCATCAGTGAGCGCCAGGGGGCAGGAGAGACCCAGTACTTC.

A single count supports this clone. The chain employs TRBV7-2 and TRBJ2-7, with no clear D. Trimming took 5 bases from V and 0 from J, leaving 5 bases between them. The CDR3 loop spans 12 amino acids. Germline V gives CDR1 SGHTA, CDR2 FQGNSA. The CDR3 loop reads CASSASSYEQYF. CDR3 in DNA: TGTGCCAGCAGCGCGAGCTCCTACGAGCAGTACTTC.

This clone is a singleton in its sample. The chain is built from TRBV19 and TRBJ1-5; TRBD1 aligns across 8 bases. The V gene end was trimmed by 5 bases and the J gene end by 4 bases; junction bases not matched to a gene: 10. CDR3 length: 16 amino acids. CDR1 is LNHDA and CDR2 is SQIVND in the germline V gene (reference sequence). CDR3 protein: CASSARETGVNQPQHF. In DNA, the CDR3 is TGTGCCAGTAGTGCACGAGAGACAGGGGTAAATCAGCCCCAGCATTTT.

The rearrangement uses TRBV5-4 and TRBJ2-5; TRBD2 is a possible D gene (7 bases). The CDR3 contains 15 residues. Per the germline V gene, CDR1 is SGHNT and CDR2 is YYREEE (reference sequence). Trimming took off 3 bases at V and 5 bases at J, with 17 bases between the two ends. CDR3 nucleotide sequence: TGTGCCAGCAGCTCCCCCGGCGGGGGCGATGAGACCCAGTACTTC. Translated, it gives CASSSPGGGDETQYF.

The rearrangement uses TRBV5-8 and TRBJ2-1, with 7 bases lining up with TRBD2. The V gene's germline CDR1 is SGHTS and CDR2 YDEGEE. The V segment lost 6 bases and the J segment 7 bases; nucleotides outside the gene matches: 16. The CDR3 runs to 16 residues. In DNA, the CDR3 is TGTGCCAGCACACGGGGGGTAGTGAAGTTTATGAATGAGCAGTTCTTC. It translates to CASTRGVVKFMNEQFF.

In DNA, the CDR3 is TGTGCCAGCAGCCAAGATCCGGGCAGGGAGGCTGCTGAAGCTTTCTTT. It is translated as CASSQDPGREAAEAFF. The V call is TRBV3-1 (or the pseudogene TRBV3-2), the J call TRBJ1-1; maybe TRBD1 (5 bases). Germline V lookup: CDR1 LGHDT, CDR2 YNNKEL (reference sequence). CDR3 length equals 16 residues. V lost 0 bases and J lost 6, with 17 bases in between.

This rearrangement joins TRBV5-4 to TRBJ2-5, with TRBD1 identical over 8 bases. The ends lost 1 base at V and 5 bases at J; junction bases unmatched: 4. Germline CDR1 reads SGHNT; CDR2 reads YYREEE (reference sequence). This CDR3 has 14 amino acids. This chain's CDR3 is CASSLNRGTETQYF. The DNA for the CDR3 is TGTGCCAGCAGCTTGAACAGGGGGACTGAGACCCAGTACTTC.

CDR3 sequence (DNA): TGTGCCAGCAGCGGGGACTTGAACACTGAAGCTTTCTTT. Amino acids: CASSGDLNTEAFF. This rearrangement joins TRBV7-3 to TRBJ1-1; D is possibly TRBD1 (5 bases). CDR3 length: 13 amino acids. V lost 5 bases, J lost 0 bases, and 7 bases lay in between. Germline values: CDR1 SGHTA, CDR2 FQGTGA.

The count of this clone is one. The V gene is TRBV5-6, the J gene TRBJ2-7; 8 nucleotides match TRBD2. The J segment lost 2 bases and the V segment lost 0 bases, leaving 4 bases of the junction unmatched. The CDR3 consists of 15 residues. CDR1 and CDR2 (germline): SGHDT, YYEEEE. The CDR3 spells CASSLGGSGAYEQYF. The CDR3, as DNA: TGTGCCAGCAGCTTGGGCGGTAGCGGGGCCTACGAGCAGTACTTC.

The chain employs TRBV19 and TRBJ1-2; tentatively, D is TRBD1 (5 bases). CDR3 length equals 13 residues. Looked up from germline, CDR1 is LNHDA and CDR2 is SQIVND (reference sequence). Trimming removed 3 bases from V and 8 bases from J, with 13 bases in between. The DNA for the CDR3 is TGTGCCAGTAGTATTGGGCCGGAGGGGGGCTACACCTTC. It translates to CASSIGPEGGYTF.

The genes are TRBV18 and TRBJ1-4, with a tentative D call TRBD1 (6 bases). The CDR3 covers 15 residues. V gave up 4 bases and J gave up 7 bases, with 16 bases separating them. Per the germline V gene, CDR1 is KGHSH and CDR2 is LQKENI. The CDR3 reads CASSLKSGTTEKLFF. The CDR3 region has the DNA TGTGCCAGCTCACTCAAATCCGGGACAACTGAAAAACTGTTTTTT.

V and J are TRBV10-2 and TRBJ2-3, with TRBD2 matching 9 bases. With 4 bases clipped from V and 2 bases from J, the junction kept 4 bases outside the gene matches. The CDR3 sequence is 15 residues long. CDR1 is WSHSY and CDR2 is SAAADI in the germline V gene. The CDR3 sequence: CASSVTSGYTDTQYF. CDR3 bases: TGCGCCAGCAGTGTGACTAGCGGATACACAGATACGCAGTATTTT.